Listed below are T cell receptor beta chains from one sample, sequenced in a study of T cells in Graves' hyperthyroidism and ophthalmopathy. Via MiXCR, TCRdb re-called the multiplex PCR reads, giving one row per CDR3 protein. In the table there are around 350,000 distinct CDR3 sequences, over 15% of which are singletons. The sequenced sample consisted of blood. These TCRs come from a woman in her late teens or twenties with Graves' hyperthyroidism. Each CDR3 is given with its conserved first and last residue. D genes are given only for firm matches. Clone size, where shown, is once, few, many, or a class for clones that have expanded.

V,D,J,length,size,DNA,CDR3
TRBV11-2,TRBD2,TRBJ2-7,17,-,TGTGCCAGCAGCGCTCGAGCGGGGGGGCCAAACCCCAACGAGCAGTACTTC,CASSARAGGPNPNEQYF
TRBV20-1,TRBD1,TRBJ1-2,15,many,TGCAGTGCTAGTGGCCAGGGGGCGGGAGACTATGGCTACACCTTC,CSASGQGAGDYGYTF
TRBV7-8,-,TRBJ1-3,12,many,TGTGCCAGCAGCCTGGTATCGAACACCATATATTTT,CASSLVSNTIYF
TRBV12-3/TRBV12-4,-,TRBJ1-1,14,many,TGTGCCAGCAGTCGTGGCCAGGGGAGCCCTGAAGCTTTCTTT,CASSRGQGSPEAFF
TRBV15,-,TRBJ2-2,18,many,TGTGCCACCAGCAGAACCTCCGCCCCGGTGGCCCACACCGGGGAGCTGTTTTTT,CATSRTSAPVAHTGELFF
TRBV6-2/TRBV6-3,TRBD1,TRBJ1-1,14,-,TGTGCCAGCAGTTACATCGGACAGGGCACTGAAGCTTTCTTT,CASSYIGQGTEAFF
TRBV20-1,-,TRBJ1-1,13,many,TGCAGTGCCGGCAGGTTACGGAACACTGAAGCTTTCTTT,CSAGRLRNTEAFF
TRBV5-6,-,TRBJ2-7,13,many,TGTGCCAGCAGCGCAGGGACCGCCTACGAGCAGTACTTC,CASSAGTAYEQYF
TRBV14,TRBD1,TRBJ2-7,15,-,TGTGCCAGCAGCCAACCGACAGGGGGGTTGAGGGAGCAGTACTTC,CASSQPTGGLREQYF
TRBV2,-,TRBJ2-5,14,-,TGTGCCAGCAGACGACTAGAAGGTGCGGAGACCCAGTACTTC,CASRRLEGAETQYF
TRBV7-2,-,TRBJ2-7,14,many,TGTGCCAGCAGCTTTGACAGGAAAACCTACGAGCAGTACTTC,CASSFDRKTYEQYF
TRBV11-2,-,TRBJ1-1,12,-,TGTGCCAGCACTACCGTGCCGGATGAGGCTTTCTTT,CASTTVPDEAFF
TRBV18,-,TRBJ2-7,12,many,TGTGCCAGCAGTCCCCGACCGTACGAGCAGTACTTC,CASSPRPYEQYF
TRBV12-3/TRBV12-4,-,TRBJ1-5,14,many,TGTGCCAGCAGTCGGTATGGACCTAATCAGCCCCAGCATTTT,CASSRYGPNQPQHF
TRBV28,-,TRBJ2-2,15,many,TGTGCCAGCAGTTTCAGCAGCCCGGGGCCCGGGGAGCTGTTTTTT,CASSFSSPGPGELFF
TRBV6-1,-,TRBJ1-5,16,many,TGTGCCAGCAGTGAGGGCAGGGGATATAGCAATCAGCCCCAGCATTTT,CASSEGRGYSNQPQHF
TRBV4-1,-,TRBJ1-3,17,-,TGCGCCAGCAGCCATCCCACGGACAGCCACTCTGGAAACACCATATATTTT,CASSHPTDSHSGNTIYF
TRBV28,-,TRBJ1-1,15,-,TGTGCCAGCAGTTTGATTGTGTGGGGGGCTGCTGAAGCTTTCTTT,CASSLIVWGAAEAFF
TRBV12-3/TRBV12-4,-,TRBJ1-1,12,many,TGTGCCAGCAGTTTAGTAAAAACTGAAGCTTTCTTT,CASSLVKTEAFF
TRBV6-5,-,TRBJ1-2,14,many,TGTGCCAGCAGCCCAGGGGTTTTGGACTATGGCTACACCTTC,CASSPGVLDYGYTF
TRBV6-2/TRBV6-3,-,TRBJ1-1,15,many,TGTGCCAGCACCCGCTGGGCCCTCATGAACACTGAAGCTTTCTTT,CASTRWALMNTEAFF
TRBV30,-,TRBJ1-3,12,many,TGTGCCTGGGCGGAAGGTGGAAACACCATATATTTT,CAWAEGGNTIYF
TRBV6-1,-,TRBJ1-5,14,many,TGTGCCAGCAGCCCGGATTATAGCAATCAGCCCCAGCATTTT,CASSPDYSNQPQHF
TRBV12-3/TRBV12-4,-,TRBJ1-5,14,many,TGTGCCAGCAGTCCCGGACACAGCAATCAGCCCCAGCATTTT,CASSPGHSNQPQHF
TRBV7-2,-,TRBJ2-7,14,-,TGTGCCAGCAGCTTTGATAGCCAGTCCTACGAGCAGTACTTC,CASSFDSQSYEQYF
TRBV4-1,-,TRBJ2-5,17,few,TGCGCCAGCAGCCGAAATCCGCCTGGGGCCACTCAAGAGACCCAGTACTTC,CASSRNPPGATQETQYF
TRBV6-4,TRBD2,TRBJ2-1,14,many,TGTGCCAGCAGTGAGCGGGGGGAGTACAATGAGCAGTTCTTC,CASSERGEYNEQFF
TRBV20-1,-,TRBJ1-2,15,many,TGCAGTGCTAGAGAGGCCTACCCGACAACCGGAGGCTACACCTTC,CSAREAYPTTGGYTF
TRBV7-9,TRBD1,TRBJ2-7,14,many,TGTGCCAGCAGCCTAGGGACAGGGAGGCTCGAGCAGTACTTC,CASSLGTGRLEQYF
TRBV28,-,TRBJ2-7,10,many,TGTGCCAGCGGCTATTGGGAGCAGTACTTC,CASGYWEQYF
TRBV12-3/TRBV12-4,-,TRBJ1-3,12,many,TGTGCCAGCGACGACTCTGGAAACACCATATATTTT,CASDDSGNTIYF
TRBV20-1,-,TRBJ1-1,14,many,TGCAGTGCTAGATATTCGGGGGCTGGAACTGAAGCTTTCTTT,CSARYSGAGTEAFF
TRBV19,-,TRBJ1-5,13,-,TGTGCCAGTAGTACCAGGGCTGGGGAGCCCCAGCATTTT,CASSTRAGEPQHF
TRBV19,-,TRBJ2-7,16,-,TGTGCCAGTAGTTTGACAGGTCCCTTAACCTTCAACGATCAGTACTTC,CASSLTGPLTFNDQYF
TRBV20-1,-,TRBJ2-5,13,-,TGCAGTGCCACGGACTCCTTTCAAGAGACCCAGTACTTC,CSATDSFQETQYF
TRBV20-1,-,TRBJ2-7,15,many,TGCAGTGCTCCTGACCCGGGAGCATTTGTCCGCGAGCAGTACTTC,CSAPDPGAFVREQYF
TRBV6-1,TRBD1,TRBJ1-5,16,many,TGTGCCAGCAGTCCACACCCCGACAGGGGCGCTCAGCCCCAGCATTTT,CASSPHPDRGAQPQHF
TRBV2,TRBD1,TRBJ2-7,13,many,TGTGCCAGCAGTACCGACAGGGGGGGCGAGCAGTACTTC,CASSTDRGGEQYF
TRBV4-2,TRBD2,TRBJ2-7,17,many,TGTGCCAGCAGCCAAGATAGCTGGCTAGCGGCCTCCTACGAGCAGTACTTC,CASSQDSWLAASYEQYF
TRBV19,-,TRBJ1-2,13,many,TGTGCCAGTAGTATTCAAGAGTACTATGGCTACACCTTC,CASSIQEYYGYTF
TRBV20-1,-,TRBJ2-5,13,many,TGCAGTGCCCCCTGGGTGGGGGAAGAGACCCAGTACTTC,CSAPWVGEETQYF
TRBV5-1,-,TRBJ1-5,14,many,TGCGCCAGCAGCTTGTGGGGAGGGAGTCAGCCCCAGCATTTT,CASSLWGGSQPQHF
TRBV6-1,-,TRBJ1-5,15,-,TGTGCCAGCAGTGAAGACCGTTATAGCAATCAGCCCCAGCATTTT,CASSEDRYSNQPQHF